Listed below are T cell receptor beta chains from one sample, sequenced in a study of response to subunit inactivated influenza vaccine. TCRdb reprocessed the RT-PCR reads via MiXCR and lists one record per CDR3 protein. The data show hundreds of thousands of distinct CDR3 sequences, approximately 15% seen once. Sequencing used PBMCs from blood, obtained 14 to 15 days before vaccination. These receptors all come from a man between 50 and 59 years old who received an inactivated influenza vaccine. Each CDR3 is given with its conserved first and last residue. The D gene is left open where the match is weak. Clone size, where shown, is once, few, many, or a class for clones that have expanded.

j_call,clone_size,d_call,v_call,cdr3_aa,cdr3_nt
TRBJ2-3,.,.,TRBV10-3,CAIRVQQADTQYF,TGTGCCATCAGAGTACAGCAGGCAGATACGCAGTATTTT
TRBJ2-5,.,.,TRBV5-1,CASSLLRARTNHKLGRQETQYF,TGCGCCAGCAGCTTGCTTAGGGCAAGAACCAACCATAAACTTGGCCGCCAAGAGACCCAGTACTTC
TRBJ2-3,.,.,TRBV12-3/TRBV12-4,CASWPLTGNPDTQYF,TGTGCCAGCTGGCCCCTCACAGGGAACCCAGATACGCAGTATTTT
TRBJ1-2,.,.,TRBV7-8,CASSLLPRGYGYTF,TGTGCCAGCAGCTTACTCCCTCGCGGCTATGGCTACACCTTC
TRBJ2-3,few,.,TRBV29-1,CSVDPAGTQYF,TGCAGCGTTGACCCTGCGGGAACGCAGTATTTT
TRBJ1-5,few,TRBD1,TRBV20-1,CSARGGTANQPQHF,TGCAGTGCTAGGGGGGGGACAGCGAATCAGCCCCAGCATTTT
TRBJ2-3,.,.,TRBV10-3,CAISESGGADTQYF,TGTGCCATCAGTGAGTCTGGAGGTGCAGATACGCAGTATTTT
TRBJ2-7,.,TRBD2,TRBV7-9,CASSRSGNSYEQYF,TGTGCCAGCAGTCGAAGCGGGAATTCCTACGAGCAGTACTTC
TRBJ2-7,.,TRBD1,TRBV12-3/TRBV12-4,CASSPTPGQGFYEQYF,TGTGCCAGCAGTCCGACCCCGGGACAGGGATTCTACGAGCAGTACTTC
TRBJ2-2,few,TRBD1,TRBV5-1,CASSWDRVNTGELFF,TGCGCCAGCAGCTGGGACAGGGTGAACACCGGGGAGCTGTTTTTT
TRBJ2-1,.,.,TRBV20-1,CSARDPRGGRINEQFF,TGCAGTGCTAGAGATCCGAGGGGGGGCCGTATTAATGAGCAGTTCTTC
TRBJ2-1,.,.,TRBV5-1,CASREKLYNEQFF,TGCGCCAGCAGGGAGAAGTTATACAATGAGCAGTTCTTC
TRBJ2-1,.,TRBD1,TRBV20-1,CSASPGTGLVNEQFF,TGCAGTGCTAGTCCCGGGACAGGGCTAGTTAATGAGCAGTTCTTC
TRBJ2-5,few,.,TRBV6-5,CASSFRDFQETQYF,TGTGCCAGCAGTTTCCGGGACTTCCAAGAGACCCAGTACTTC
TRBJ2-5,.,.,TRBV20-1,CSARVNQETQYF,TGCAGTGCTAGAGTAAACCAAGAGACCCAGTACTTC
TRBJ2-3,.,TRBD2,TRBV7-9,CASHRLAGTGDTQYF,TGTGCCAGCCACCGACTAGCGGGGACGGGGGATACGCAGTATTTT
TRBJ2-2,.,.,TRBV6-2/TRBV6-3,CASTPGARRNTGELFF,TGTGCCAGCACCCCTGGGGCCAGAAGGAACACCGGGGAGCTGTTTTTT
TRBJ2-1,few,.,TRBV6-2/TRBV6-3,CASSLAGFNNEQFF,TGTGCCAGCAGTTTGGCAGGCTTCAACAATGAGCAGTTCTTC
TRBJ2-3,many,TRBD2,TRBV2,CASSETSGDTDTQYF,TGTGCCAGCAGTGAAACTAGCGGGGACACAGATACGCAGTATTTT
TRBJ2-5,.,.,TRBV13,CASSQSGTQYF,TGTGCCAGCAGCCAGAGTGGGACCCAGTACTTC
TRBJ1-1,.,TRBD1,TRBV28,CASTSGTGGALTEAFF,TGTGCCAGCACGTCCGGGACAGGGGGCGCGCTCACTGAAGCTTTCTTT
TRBJ1-5,few,.,TRBV28,CASSPHWGPRDQPQHF,TGTGCCAGCAGTCCCCATTGGGGACCCAGAGATCAGCCCCAGCATTTT
TRBJ1-6,many,.,TRBV3-1,CASSQDVLGSPLHF,TGTGCCAGCAGCCAAGATGTCCTAGGCTCACCCCTCCACTTT
TRBJ1-2,.,.,TRBV5-6,CASSLYRDGYTF,TGTGCCAGCAGCTTGTACAGAGACGGCTACACCTTC
TRBJ2-7,.,.,TRBV18,CASSPPGRHYEQYF,TGTGCCAGCTCACCACCGGGAAGGCACTACGAGCAGTACTTC
TRBJ2-5,.,.,TRBV3-1,CASSRDIFRGQETQYF,TGTGCCAGCAGCCGGGACATATTTAGGGGACAAGAGACCCAGTACTTC
TRBJ2-1,few,.,TRBV4-2,CASSQGRAPLNEQFF,TGTGCCAGCAGCCAGGGTCGGGCTCCCCTGAATGAGCAGTTCTTC
TRBJ1-1,.,.,TRBV7-9,CASSAYEGGGTEAFF,TGTGCCAGCAGCGCCTACGAGGGGGGTGGCACTGAAGCTTTCTTT
TRBJ1-1,few,TRBD1,TRBV6-5,CASSYGGQMNTEAFF,TGTGCCAGCAGTTACGGGGGACAGATGAACACTGAAGCTTTCTTT
TRBJ2-4,few,.,TRBV5-1,CASSLTGWGAKNIQYF,TGCGCCAGCAGCTTGACGGGGTGGGGTGCCAAAAACATTCAGTACTTC
TRBJ2-5,.,.,TRBV12-3/TRBV12-4,CASTTTLEETQYF,TGTGCCAGCACTACCACTCTGGAAGAGACCCAGTACTTC
TRBJ2-5,many,.,TRBV7-2,CASSSTSPRLVETQYF,TGTGCCAGCAGCTCCACTAGCCCTCGACTAGTTGAGACCCAGTACTTC
TRBJ1-2,many,.,TRBV28,CASSLVSGSTRYGYTF,TGTGCCAGCAGTTTAGTTTCGGGCAGTACCCGATATGGCTACACCTTC
TRBJ1-5,many,TRBD1,TRBV4-1,CASSLRTGGQPQHF,TGCGCCAGCAGCCTCAGGACAGGGGGACAGCCCCAGCATTTT
TRBJ1-6,.,.,TRBV7-2,CASSLVPTPGGKALHF,TGTGCCAGCAGCTTAGTTCCTACACCGGGAGGTAAAGCCCTCCACTTT
TRBJ2-3,many,.,TRBV18,CASSPRDTQYF,TGTGCCAGCAGTCCAAGAGATACGCAGTATTTT
TRBJ1-3,.,.,TRBV12-3/TRBV12-4,CASSAWTPGNTIYF,TGTGCCAGCAGTGCGTGGACACCCGGAAACACCATATATTTT
TRBJ2-7,.,TRBD2,TRBV5-6,CASSLFGLAVSYEQYF,TGTGCCAGCAGCTTGTTTGGACTAGCGGTCTCCTACGAGCAGTACTTC
TRBJ2-5,.,TRBD1,TRBV10-3,CAVTRDRGETQYF,TGTGCCGTTACGAGGGACAGGGGGGAGACCCAGTACTTC
TRBJ2-5,.,.,TRBV19,CASSSQGNLVETQYF,TGTGCCAGTAGTAGTCAGGGGAATTTGGTTGAGACCCAGTACTTC
TRBJ1-2,.,.,TRBV2,CASSEAKSGYTF,TGTGCCAGCAGTGAAGCGAAATCCGGCTACACCTTC
TRBJ2-3,few,TRBD2,TRBV20-1,CSVAGGFTDTQYF,TGCAGTGTAGCGGGAGGGTTCACAGATACGCAGTATTTT
TRBJ1-1,.,.,TRBV5-1,CASSWGRRGTEAFF,TGCGCCAGCAGCTGGGGCCGGAGGGGAACTGAAGCTTTCTTT
TRBJ2-1,few,TRBD2,TRBV20-1,CSARAPLAATIYNEQFF,TGCAGTGCTAGGGCCCCACTAGCGGCTACGATATACAATGAGCAGTTCTTC
TRBJ1-3,few,.,TRBV12-3/TRBV12-4,CASSRSDSGNTIYF,TGTGCCAGCAGCCGATCGGATTCTGGAAACACCATATATTTT
TRBJ2-2,few,.,TRBV12-3/TRBV12-4,CASSPRGGYTGELFF,TGTGCCAGCAGTCCCCGCGGGGGCTACACCGGGGAGCTGTTTTTT
TRBJ2-5,few,.,TRBV10-3,CAISVRESETQYF,TGTGCCATCAGTGTACGGGAGTCAGAGACCCAGTACTTC
TRBJ2-7,many,TRBD1,TRBV2,CASSGPGTVPPYEQYF,TGTGCCAGCAGTGGACCCGGGACAGTACCCCCCTACGAGCAGTACTTC
TRBJ2-1,.,TRBD1,TRBV2,CASTPDRVGDEQFF,TGTGCCAGTACCCCAGACAGGGTAGGGGATGAGCAGTTCTTC
TRBJ2-1,few,TRBD1,TRBV6-1,CASRFGQGFYNEQFF,TGTGCCAGCAGATTCGGACAGGGGTTTTACAATGAGCAGTTCTTC
TRBJ1-1,few,.,TRBV27,CASSLYTSNTEAFF,TGTGCCAGCAGTTTATACACAAGTAACACTGAAGCTTTCTTT
TRBJ1-6,few,TRBD1,TRBV4-3,CASSQDLTGTGFSPLHF,TGCGCCAGCAGCCAAGATCTTACGGGGACAGGGTTCTCACCCCTCCACTTT
TRBJ2-5,many,.,TRBV11-2,CASSSAGQSGGTQYF,TGTGCCAGCAGCTCGGCGGGACAGTCAGGGGGGACCCAGTACTTC
TRBJ2-3,few,TRBD2,TRBV27,CASSLYSQRGGTDTQYF,TGTGCCAGCAGTTTATACTCTCAGAGGGGAGGGACAGATACGCAGTATTTT
TRBJ2-3,few,TRBD2,TRBV4-2,CASSPEASGGSTDTQYF,TGTGCCAGCTCCCCTGAGGCTAGCGGGGGATCCACAGATACGCAGTATTTT
TRBJ1-2,few,.,TRBV15,CATSRDLGLYGYTF,TGTGCCACCAGCAGAGATCTGGGGCTTTATGGCTACACCTTC
TRBJ2-7,.,.,TRBV6-1,CASSEPPLSLYEQYF,TGTGCCAGCAGTGAACCCCCGTTGTCTCTCTACGAGCAGTACTTC
TRBJ2-3,.,.,TRBV28,CASSYGGNTDTQYF,TGTGCCAGCAGTTACGGGGGTAACACAGATACGCAGTATTTT
TRBJ1-5,.,TRBD1,TRBV4-3,CASSPRTGDNQPQHF,TGCGCCAGCAGCCCACGGACAGGAGACAATCAGCCCCAGCATTTT
TRBJ2-1,.,.,TRBV15,CATSRGGTRYNEQFF,TGTGCCACCAGCAGGGGTGGCACAAGATACAATGAGCAGTTCTTC